The following is a T cell receptor beta chain sequence with its context. These data belong to a study of T cell changes during pregnancy in multiple sclerosis. Clones were sequenced by immunoSEQ multiplex PCR, and TCRdb holds only the in-frame ones, with some missing. The sample yields some 79,000 clones, 75% to 95% seen once. The length of the CDR3 is 13 residues. V trimming: 6 bases; J trimming: 5 bases; junction bases outside the gene matches: 4. The germline V gene has CDR1 MNHEY and CDR2 SVGAGI. The specimen comprised CD4+ T cells from peripheral blood mononuclear cells, sampled in the second trimester of pregnancy. The receptor's source is a female donor with multiple sclerosis, enrolled in a pregnancy study. The chain has TRBV6-5 and TRBJ1-5; TRBD1 aligns across 7 bases. The CDR3 here is CASSSQGHQPQHF. CDR3 DNA sequence: TGTGCCAGCAGCTCACAGGGGCATCAGCCCCAGCATTTT.